A single sample is the source of the 16 T cell receptor beta chains below, sequenced in a study of regulatory T cells in long-lasting Graves disease. As for time point: persistent/refractory GD, antithyroid drugs over 5 years with positive TRAb. PBMC-derived RNA was used for the TCR library. Researchers made TCR beta libraries by using iRepertoire HTBI primers and running Arm-PCR on CDR3 regions. TCRdb independently ran MiXCR on the multiplex PCR reads; one entry per CDR3 protein. The sample yields 650,000 to 850,000 distinct CDR3 sequences, around 30% seen once. The starting material was peripheral blood mononuclear cells (PBMCs), obtained when the disease was refractory, from a patient treated with antithyroid drugs. These receptors originate from a female donor with Graves disease.

This chain links TRBV20-1 with TRBJ1-2, with a weak D call TRBD1 (5 bases). The V end was cut by 0 bases, the J end by 8 bases, with 10 bases between. CDR1 DFQATT and CDR2 SNEGSKA come from the germline V gene (reference sequence). There are 12 residues in the CDR3. The chain's CDR3 is CSARDRWGGYTF. CDR3 in DNA: TGCAGTGCTAGAGATCGATGGGGGGGCTACACCTTC.

The CDR3: CASTLAGQGGSPLHF. The CDR3, as DNA: TGTGCCAGCACCCTTGCGGGACAGGGCGGTTCACCCCTCCACTTT. V and J are TRBV28 and TRBJ1-6; TRBD1 matches 9 bases. The V gene's germline CDR1 is MDHEN and CDR2 SYDVKM. The V gene end was trimmed by 7 bases and the J gene end by 9 bases; junction bases not matched to a gene: 10. The CDR3 contains 15 residues. Full variable domain (outside the CDR3, taken from reference TRBV28 and TRBJ1-6): DVKVTQSSRYLVKRTGEKVFLECVQDMDHENMFWYRQDPGLGLRLIYFSYDVKMKEKGDIPEGYSVSREKKERFSLILESASTNQTSMYLCASTLAGQGGSPLHFGNGTRLTVT.

This clonotype was counted at least ten times. The chain employs TRBV28 and TRBJ2-7; D call uncertain. In germline, CDR1 is MDHEN, CDR2 SYDVKM. This CDR3 has 15 residues. Trimming removed 4 bases from V and 5 bases from J, with 18 bases in between. CDR3 DNA sequence: TGTGCCAGCAGTTCCCCCGGGCAGGAGAGGAACGAGCAGTACTTC. Amino acids: CASSSPGQERNEQYF. The complete variable domain, with remaining parts taken from reference TRBV28 and TRBJ2-7, reads DVKVTQSSRYLVKRTGEKVFLECVQDMDHENMFWYRQDPGLGLRLIYFSYDVKMKEKGDIPEGYSVSREKKERFSLILESASTNQTSMYLCASSSPGQERNEQYFGPGTRLTVT.

About this clonotype itself: Its ends do not fully match the called genes, so a read error is possible. The rearrangement joins TRBV19 to TRBJ2-2; tentatively, D is TRBD1 (7 bases). The length of the CDR3 is 13 residues. The V gene's germline CDR1 is LNHDA and CDR2 SQIVND (reference sequence). The CDR3 loop reads CASSIRGAGELSF. The CDR3 nucleotides are TGTGCCAGTAGTATCAGGGGGGCCGGGGAGCTGTCTTTT.

This clonotype was picked up a small number of times. The gene calls are TRBV27 and TRBJ2-7; TRBD1 matches 7 bases. J was trimmed by 3 bases and V by 5 bases; bases with no gene match: 7. The CDR3 loop spans 14 amino acids. The V gene's germline CDR1 is MNHEY and CDR2 SMNVEV (reference sequence). CDR3 DNA: TGTGCCAGCAGTCGCGAGGGACAGTACTACGAGCAGTACTTC. Residues: CASSREGQYYEQYF.

This clonotype was found a few times. The chain's CDR3 is CASSIASGTINQPQHF. The DNA for the CDR3 is TGTGCCAGTAGTATAGCCTCCGGGACCATCAATCAGCCCCAGCATTTT. The chain couples TRBV19 to TRBJ1-5; D might be TRBD1 (5 bases). CDR3 size: 16 residues. V lost 1 base and J 3 bases, leaving 13 bases between the germline ends. The V gene's germline CDR1 is LNHDA and CDR2 SQIVND (reference sequence).

J is TRBJ2-7 and V is TRBV28; weak D call: TRBD2 (7 bases). The V gene lost 7 bases and the J gene lost 4 bases, with 17 bases spanning the gap. Per germline, CDR1 MDHEN and CDR2 SYDVKM. This CDR3 contains 14 residues. The chain's CDR3 is CASITRGGGYEQYF. The CDR3, as DNA: TGTGCCAGCATCACCCGGGGAGGGGGATACGAGCAGTACTTC.

This clonotype has just a few counts. The chain uses TRBV6-1 and TRBJ2-7; TRBD1 agrees at 8 bases. The V and J ends lost 6 bases and 5 bases, in that order; junction bases with no gene match: 9. Germline V gene lookup returns CDR1 MNHNS and CDR2 SASEGT. This CDR3 has 14 amino acids. The CDR3 sequence is CASRRQGFGNEQYF. Written as DNA, the CDR3 is TGTGCCAGCAGACGACAGGGGTTTGGGAACGAGCAGTACTTC.

This clonotype has only a few counts. The CDR3 region is CASRADSTTNEKLFF. The CDR3 nucleotides are TGTGCCAGCAGGGCCGACAGCACAACTAATGAAAAACTGTTTTTT. The V gene is TRBV6-1, the J gene TRBJ1-4; a possible D gene is TRBD1 (5 bases). The germline V gene encodes CDR1 MNHNS and CDR2 SASEGT. The V end lost 6 bases, the J end lost 0 bases, and 11 bases lay between the germline ends. The CDR3 has 15 amino acids.

V gene TRBV20-1 combines with J gene TRBJ2-7; D gene ambiguous. The germline V gene encodes CDR1 DFQATT and CDR2 SNEGSKA (reference sequence). This CDR3 is built from 12 residues. Trimming left V 0 bases short and J 3 bases short, with 6 bases between. CDR3 protein: CSARESVYEQYF. DNA for the CDR3: TGCAGTGCTAGAGAGTCCGTCTACGAGCAGTACTTC.

The rearrangement joins TRBV2 to TRBJ1-2; D unresolved. This CDR3 spans 14 amino acids. The germline V gene has CDR1 SNHLY and CDR2 FYNNEI. Between the trimmed V and J ends, which lost 7 bases and 0 bases, there was a span of 12 bases. The DNA for the CDR3 is TGTGCCAGCAAGGGAGCGGGGACTAACTATGGCTACACCTTC. The encoded protein is CASKGAGTNYGYTF.

This clonotype was counted a few times. The V call is TRBV13, the J call TRBJ2-7; 7 bases agree with TRBD1. V was clipped by 0 bases and J by 0 bases; unmatched bases: 11. CDR3 length: 18 residues. From germline, CDR1 is PRHDT and CDR2 FYEKMQ (reference sequence). The CDR3 reads CASSLGPGQGVDSYEQYF. In nucleotides, the CDR3 is TGTGCCAGCAGCTTAGGACCCGGTCAGGGGGTTGACTCCTACGAGCAGTACTTC.

Only a few counts were recorded for this clonotype. This chain connects TRBV20-1 to TRBJ1-6, with D possibly matching TRBD1 (5 bases). Deletions cut 6 bases from V and 5 bases from J, with 17 bases between. CDR3 length equals 15 residues. The germline gives CDR1 DFQATT, CDR2 SNEGSKA (reference sequence). In DNA, the CDR3 is TGCAGTGCCAAAGTCTGGGGGGTGGATAATTCACCCCTCCACTTT. It specifies CSAKVWGVDNSPLHF.

In the case of this clonotype: This may be a read error, as it is one base from a much larger clone. This rearrangement joins TRBV6-2 or TRBV6-3 to TRBJ2-1, with 9 bases fitting TRBD2. This CDR3 spans 15 amino acids. The germline V gene has CDR1 MNHEY and CDR2 SVGEGT. CDR3 protein: CASSSSGRLYNEQLF. CDR3 sequence (DNA): TGTGCCAGCAGCTCAAGCGGGAGGCTCTACAATGAGCAGCTCTTC.

The sample holds many counts of this clonotype. The CDR3: CASSYGTSGDSYEQYF. The CDR3 DNA sequence: TGTGCCAGCAGTTACGGGACTAGCGGGGACTCCTACGAGCAGTACTTC. The chain recombines TRBV6-5 with TRBJ2-7; the match to TRBD2 covers 13 bases. The V and J ends lost 2 bases and 0 bases, in that order; junction bases with no gene match: 1. The CDR3 spans 16 residues. Germline CDR1 MNHEY, CDR2 SVGAGI.

CDR3 sequence: CASSWTGLRTEAFF. CDR3 coding DNA: TGTGCCAGCAGTTGGACAGGGTTGAGAACTGAAGCTTTCTTT. The V and J genes are TRBV7-2 and TRBJ1-1; TRBD1 aligns across 8 bases. The CDR3 length is 14 residues. Germline values: CDR1 SGHTA, CDR2 FQGNSA. With 6 bases clipped from V and 5 bases from J, the junction kept 8 bases outside the gene matches.